Given below is one T cell receptor beta chain in context. What it recognizes is unknown. This CDR3 has 15 residues. Germline CDR1 MNHNS, CDR2 SASEGT. With 0 bases removed from V and 13 bases from J, the gap between germline ends came to 18 bases. Use of 60 Vbeta and 13 Jbeta primers characterized the PCR. TCRdb's copy holds only in-frame clones and misses some; the assay was immunoSEQ multiplex PCR. Counted here are tens of thousands of clones, roughly 70% occurring once; the ten biggest clones make up around 4.7%. The data derive from a study of cytomegalovirus exposure and HLA in healthy donors. Whole-study findings and limits: In a later analysis, TCR beta V- and J-gene trimming was associated with a missense DCLRE1C variant. Immune exposure information comprised only CMV serostatus. The authors judged a highly shared variant cluster likely a sequencing artifact.

The chain combines TRBV6-1 with TRBJ1-4, with a weak D call TRBD1 (5 bases). This TCR was recovered from a man aged 55 to 70 in good health and CMV-seropositive. The sequencing sample was made of PBMCs. The CDR3 region has the DNA TGTGCCAGCAGTGAAGCGATGATGGGGGACTGGGGACTGTTTTTT. This gives the protein CASSEAMMGDWGLFF.